A single sample is the source of the 12 T cell receptor beta chains below, sequenced in a study of cytomegalovirus exposure and HLA in healthy donors. The study ran its PCR with 60 Vbeta and 13 Jbeta primers. TCRdb's table, derived via immunoSEQ multiplex PCR, lists solely in-frame clones and lacks some. This repertoire shows 120,000 or so clones, around 72% found once; its top ten account for around 8.5%. Specimen: PBMCs. The receptors stem from a woman aged 45 to 65 in good health and CMV-seropositive.

In DNA form, the CDR3 reads TGTGCCAGCAGCCAAGAAAGGGGGCCGGGATATGGCTACACCTTC. It codes for CASSQERGPGYGYTF. The chain employs TRBV4-2 and TRBJ1-2; TRBD1 agrees at 7 bases. Germline loops: CDR1 LGHNA, CDR2 YNFKEQ. The V gene end was trimmed by 0 bases and the J gene end by 5 bases; junction bases not matched to a gene: 6. The CDR3 is made up of 15 amino acids.

V usage is TRBV15 and J usage is TRBJ1-2, with unresolved D. Between the trimmed V and J ends, which lost 1 base and 4 bases, there was a span of 13 bases. The CDR3 covers 15 residues. The germline V gene encodes CDR1 LNHNV and CDR2 YYDKDF (reference sequence). The CDR3 loop is CATSRAPGRPYGYTF. The CDR3, as DNA: TGTGCCACCAGCAGAGCTCCTGGCAGGCCCTATGGCTACACCTTC.

V is TRBV2 and J is TRBJ1-1; the D is unclear. V gave up 9 bases and J gave up 0 bases, with 14 bases separating them. CDR1 and CDR2 (germline): SNHLY, FYNNEI. This CDR3 is built from 14 residues. The DNA of the CDR3 is TGTGCCAGGGAGAGGGCTAGATTGAACACTGAAGCTTTCTTT. Encoded protein: CARERARLNTEAFF.

The chain is built from TRBV7-2 and TRBJ2-3, with 7 bases fitting TRBD2. V was clipped by 6 bases and J by 1 base; unmatched bases: 7. CDR1 is SGHTA, CDR2 FQGNSA, per germline. The CDR3 spans 15 residues. The CDR3 DNA reads TGTGCCAGCAGACTCAGCGGGGTTCGCACAGATACGCAGTATTTT. Amino acid sequence: CASRLSGVRTDTQYF.

V is TRBV5-1 and J is TRBJ1-1; no reliable D call. Looked up from germline, CDR1 is SGHRS and CDR2 is YFSETQ. The V gene lost 4 bases and the J gene lost 1 base, with 8 bases spanning the gap. CDR3 length equals 13 residues. CDR3 DNA: TGCGCCAGCAGCGAGCAAGAGAACACTGAAGCTTTCTTT. Protein product: CASSEQENTEAFF.

The genes are TRBV19 and TRBJ1-5, with a possible D match to TRBD1 (5 bases). The CDR3 has 14 residues. Trimming stripped 5 bases from V and 7 bases from J, with 15 bases between. Germline loops: CDR1 LNHDA, CDR2 SQIVND (reference sequence). The CDR3 nucleotides read TGTGCCAGTAGTGTGGGGGGGGTCGGACAGCCCCAGCATTTT. Encoded protein: CASSVGGVGQPQHF. Full variable domain (outside the CDR3, taken from reference TRBV19 and TRBJ1-5): DGGITQSPKYLFRKEGQNVTLSCEQNLNHDAMYWYRQDPGQGLRLIYYSQIVNDFQKGDIAEGYSVSREKKESFPLTVTSAQKNPTAFYLCASSVGGVGQPQHFGDGTRLSIL.

The chain links TRBV19 to TRBJ1-5; a weak D match, TRBD1 (5 bases). The V and J ends lost 7 bases and 3 bases respectively, with 19 bases between them. The CDR3 sequence is 16 residues long. Looked up from germline, CDR1 is LNHDA and CDR2 is SQIVND (reference sequence). Written as DNA, the CDR3 is TGTGCCAGTATGGTTAGGATCCAGGGTTTCAATCAGCCCCAGCATTTT. Residues: CASMVRIQGFNQPQHF.

In this sample, this clone turned up a few times. The chain has TRBV9 and TRBJ2-1, with TRBD2 matching over 8 bases. V lost 4 bases, J lost 0 bases, and 9 bases stayed unmatched. CDR3 length equals 17 residues. Germline V gene data show CDR1 as SGDLS and CDR2 as YYNGEE. The CDR3 protein is CASSLPLAGISYNEQFF. Written as DNA, the CDR3 is TGTGCCAGCAGCCTGCCCCTAGCGGGCATCTCCTACAATGAGCAGTTCTTC. Supplemented by reference TRBV9 and TRBJ2-1, the full variable domain reads DSGVTQTPKHLITATGQRVTLRCSPRSGDLSVYWYQQSLDQGLQFLIQYYNGEERAKGNILERFSAQQFPDLHSELNLSSLELGDSALYFCASSLPLAGISYNEQFFGPGTRLTVL.

This clone was seen a handful of times. The rearrangement uses TRBV6-5 and TRBJ1-1; TRBD1 might be the D (6 bases). CDR3 length equals 14 residues. V gave up 2 bases and J gave up 1 base, with 8 bases separating them. Germline loops: CDR1 MNHEY, CDR2 SVGAGI. As DNA, the CDR3 is TGTGCCAGCAGTTACGGCAGGGGGAACACTGAAGCTTTCTTT. It yields the protein CASSYGRGNTEAFF.

The rearrangement links TRBV5-1 to TRBJ2-5; TRBD2 aligns across 8 bases. CDR1 and CDR2 from the germline V gene are SGHRS and YFSETQ. CDR3 length equals 18 residues. With V trimmed by 4 bases and J by 1 base, 15 bases remained unmatched. The CDR3 reads CASSPKGVAGGFQETQYF. The CDR3 DNA follows: TGCGCCAGCAGCCCCAAGGGAGTCGCGGGGGGCTTCCAAGAGACCCAGTACTTC.

This chain joins TRBV7-9 and TRBJ1-2, with a tentative D call TRBD1 (5 bases). In germline, CDR1 is SEHNR, CDR2 FQNEAQ (reference sequence). The CDR3 loop spans 11 amino acids. V lost 4 bases and J lost 12, with 12 bases in between. The CDR3 region is CASSYSGYDTF. The CDR3 DNA is TGTGCCAGCAGCTACTCAGGGTACGACACCTTC.

The chain has TRBV7-2 and TRBJ1-1; no clear D. The CDR3 length is 13 residues. Germline CDR1 reads SGHTA; CDR2 reads FQGNSA. The V end lost 3 bases, the J end lost 6 bases, and 11 bases lay between the germline ends. In DNA form, the CDR3 reads TGTGCCAGCAGCTTCTTCGAGCACCCTGAAGCTTTCTTT. Amino acid sequence: CASSFFEHPEAFF. The variable domain in full, completed from reference TRBV7-2 and TRBJ1-1, reads GAGVSQSPSNKVTEKGKDVELRCDPISGHTALYWYRQSLGQGLEFLIYFQGNSAPDKSGLPSDRFSAERTGGSVSTLTIQRTQQEDSAVYLCASSFFEHPEAFFGQGTRLTVV.